These T cell receptor beta chains were read from a single sample in a study of blood T cell repertoires in COVID-19. Data came from immunoSEQ multiplex PCR; TCRdb stores just in-frame clones and leaves some out. Of roughly 93,000 clones in the sample, about nine tenths were seen once. Sequenced sample: peripheral blood. These receptors were taken from a human donor in a cohort sampled during active COVID-19. The CDR3 runs from the conserved cysteine through the conserved F or W. D genes are given only for firm matches. A row's size may be missing; if present it is once, few, many or a size class.

CDR3 protein,CDR3 DNA,V gene,J gene,clone size,CDR3 length,D gene
CASTTETGRTDTQYF,TGTGCCAGCACCACCGAAACAGGACGCACAGATACGCAGTATTTT,TRBV28,TRBJ2-3,NA,15,NA
CASSLEPVANYGYTF,TGTGCCAGCAGCTTAGAACCAGTGGCTAACTATGGCTACACCTTC,TRBV7-9,TRBJ1-2,NA,15,NA
CASSSGTGVNTEAFF,TGTGCCAGCAGTTCCGGGACAGGGGTGAACACTGAAGCTTTCTTT,TRBV6-6,TRBJ1-1,few,15,TRBD1
CASRKGRNNSPLHF,TGTGCCAGCAGAAAGGGGAGGAATAATTCACCCCTCCACTTT,TRBV6-5,TRBJ1-6,NA,14,NA
CASSASRDTEAFF,TGTGCCAGCAGTGCTTCCAGGGACACTGAAGCTTTCTTT,TRBV2,TRBJ1-1,NA,13,NA
CASSEQYSNQPQHF,TGTGCCAGCAGTGAACAGTATAGCAATCAGCCCCAGCATTTT,TRBV2,TRBJ1-5,NA,14,NA
CASRKGGASTGELFF,TGTGCCAGCAGAAAAGGGGGGGCGAGCACCGGGGAGCTGTTTTTT,TRBV6-5,TRBJ2-2,NA,15,NA
CASSLFQGDTQYF,TGTGCCAGCAGTTTATTTCAGGGAGATACGCAGTATTTT,TRBV27,TRBJ2-3,NA,13,NA
CAISGTGRGTYEQYF,TGTGCCATCAGTGGGACAGGCAGGGGCACCTACGAGCAGTACTTC,TRBV10-3,TRBJ2-7,NA,15,TRBD1
CASSFPDGERGYTF,TGTGCCAGCAGTTTCCCCGACGGTGAGAGGGGCTACACCTTC,TRBV28,TRBJ1-2,NA,14,NA
CASSPQGSGANVLTF,TGTGCCAGCAGCCCCCAGGGTTCTGGGGCCAACGTCCTGACTTTC,TRBV7-2,TRBJ2-6,NA,15,NA
CASRTSGASYEQYF,TGTGCCAGCAGAACAAGCGGGGCCTCCTACGAGCAGTACTTC,TRBV6-5,TRBJ2-7,NA,14,TRBD2
CASSPFGRAEELFF,TGTGCCAGCAGTCCTTTCGGGAGGGCCGAGGAGCTGTTTTTT,TRBV28,TRBJ2-2,NA,14,TRBD2
CASSESGATYEQYF,TGCGCCAGCAGTGAGTCGGGCGCCACCTACGAGCAGTACTTC,TRBV10-2,TRBJ2-7,NA,14,NA
CASSDRRSTNEKLFF,TGTGCCAGTAGTGACAGGCGCTCAACTAATGAAAAACTGTTTTTT,TRBV19,TRBJ1-4,NA,15,NA
CATTGDNSPLHF,TGTGCCACCACAGGGGACAATTCACCCCTCCACTTT,TRBV2,TRBJ1-6,NA,12,TRBD1
CASSEGWGNQPQHF,TGTGCCAGCAGCGAGGGATGGGGCAATCAGCCCCAGCATTTT,TRBV13,TRBJ1-5,NA,14,NA
CASTWGTGRILEAFF,TGTGCCTCCACATGGGGGACAGGGAGGATTTTAGAAGCTTTCTTT,TRBV28,TRBJ1-1,once,15,TRBD1
CASSLPPREPIGELFF,TGTGCCAGTAGTCTTCCCCCCAGGGAACCTATCGGGGAGCTGTTTTTT,TRBV19,TRBJ2-2,NA,16,NA
CASSDTLAVQETQYF,TGTGCCAGCAGCGATACACTAGCGGTACAAGAGACCCAGTACTTC,TRBV7-9,TRBJ2-5,once,15,TRBD2
CASSQRFPRDRGYYNEQFF,TGTGCCAGCAGCCAAAGATTCCCCCGGGACAGGGGGTACTACAATGAGCAGTTCTTC,TRBV3-1/TRBV3-2,TRBJ2-1,NA,19,TRBD1
CASHRGKGEKLFF,TGTGCCAGCCACAGGGGGAAGGGCGAAAAACTGTTTTTT,TRBV18,TRBJ1-4,once,13,TRBD1
CATSRDRETQYF,TGTGCCACCAGCAGAGATAGAGAGACCCAGTACTTC,TRBV15,TRBJ2-5,NA,12,NA
CASSPGAEAFF,TGTGCCAGCAGTCCTGGGGCCGAAGCTTTCTTT,TRBV2,TRBJ1-1,NA,11,NA
CASSSGTSGRGEQYF,TGCGCCAGCAGCTCCGGGACTAGCGGGAGAGGCGAGCAGTACTTC,TRBV5-1,TRBJ2-7,few,15,TRBD2
CASSPGEANEQFF,TGTGCCAGCTCACCGGGTGAGGCTAATGAGCAGTTCTTC,TRBV18,TRBJ2-1,NA,13,NA
CASSLRGGTGELFF,TGTGCCAGCAGTTTGAGAGGAGGGACCGGGGAGCTGTTTTTT,TRBV27,TRBJ2-2,NA,14,NA
CASSFAGVDIQYF,TGTGCCAGCAGCTTTGCAGGGGTCGACATTCAGTACTTC,TRBV7-2,TRBJ2-4,NA,13,NA
CASSIGTGGWEQFF,TGTGCCAGTAGTATTGGGACAGGGGGCTGGGAGCAGTTCTTC,TRBV19,TRBJ2-1,NA,14,TRBD1
CSASGRETQYF,TGCAGTGCCAGCGGGAGAGAGACCCAGTACTTC,TRBV20-1,TRBJ2-5,NA,11,TRBD2
CASSLTRSPGNTIYF,TGTGCCAGCAGCCTAACGAGGAGTCCTGGAAACACCATATATTTT,TRBV4-2,TRBJ1-3,NA,15,NA
CASSAFGMTGANQPQHF,TGTGCCAGCAGTGCCTTTGGTATGACAGGGGCAAATCAGCCCCAGCATTTT,TRBV6-1,TRBJ1-5,NA,17,TRBD1
CASSLRGQGIF,TGTGCCAGCAGCCTGAGGGGACAGGGAATTTTC,TRBV5-8,TRBJ2-7,once,11,TRBD1
CASSERGGDVYGYTF,TGTGCCAGCAGTGAAAGGGGCGGGGACGTCTATGGCTACACCTTC,TRBV2,TRBJ1-2,NA,15,NA
CASSLGLVSYYEQYF,TGTGCCAGCAGCTTGGGACTAGTCAGCTACTACGAGCAGTACTTC,TRBV5-5,TRBJ2-7,NA,15,NA
CASSEKGLAGVAQYF,TGTGCCAGCAGCGAGAAGGGACTAGCGGGAGTAGCGCAGTATTTT,TRBV9,TRBJ2-3,NA,15,TRBD2
CASSNRQGRGNTIYF,TGTGCCAGCAGTAACCGACAGGGAAGGGGAAACACCATATATTTT,TRBV28,TRBJ1-3,NA,15,TRBD1
CSVMDSGYTF,TGCAGCGTCATGGACAGTGGCTACACCTTC,TRBV29-1,TRBJ1-2,NA,10,NA
CASRPTGLISGANVLTF,TGTGCCAGCAGGCCGACAGGGCTCATCTCTGGGGCCAACGTCCTGACTTTC,TRBV3-1/TRBV3-2,TRBJ2-6,once,17,TRBD1
CASSWGQGNYEQYF,TGTGCCAGCAGCTGGGGACAGGGTAACTACGAGCAGTACTTC,TRBV5-4,TRBJ2-7,NA,14,TRBD1
CASSSDRGNEQFF,TGTGCCAGCAGCTCAGACAGGGGCAATGAGCAGTTCTTC,TRBV7-2,TRBJ2-1,once,13,TRBD1
CAGGQGGNEQFF,TGTGCCGGGGGACAGGGGGGGAATGAGCAGTTCTTC,TRBV21-1,TRBJ2-1,NA,12,NA
CASTLGGRDYEQYF,TGTGCCTCCACCCTTGGGGGGAGGGACTACGAGCAGTACTTC,TRBV10-3,TRBJ2-7,NA,14,TRBD2